This T cell receptor beta chain was captured in a study of CXCR3-negative and CXCR3-positive naive CD8 T cells. For the study at large: Across all libraries, TRB reads numbered about 135 million, with about 1.5 +/- 0.3 million in each library.

The study made its TRB cDNA libraries by 5' RACE, adding UMI labels. From the 5' RACE reads, TCRdb lists one entry per CDR3 protein and no DNA. This sample's table reports 150,000 to 160,000 distinct CDR3 sequences. Worth noting for this clonotype: The antigen remains unidentified.

Germline CDR1 reads SQVTM; CDR2 reads ANQGSEA. The CDR3 loop spans 15 amino acids. Triplicate sorting captured about 300,000 cells each from every CD8+ T cell subset. Study-wide findings and caveats: The study found more hydrophobic TRB CDR3s in CXCR3-positive naive cells than in CXCR3-negative naive cells. TRBV-TRBJ usage was alike in naive CXCR3-negative and CXCR3-positive cells but differed in memory cells.

Sequencing was carried out using naive CXCR3+ CD8+ T cells from blood. Indicated subset: CD45RO-CCR7+CD27+CD95- naive CD8+ T cells expressing CXCR3 (TNR3+). The chain links TRBV29-1 to TRBJ2-3; TCRdb's assignment of TRBD2 cannot be checked, as there is no DNA. This receptor was identified in a human donor in good health. Some clones in this sample may be carry-over from other donors' samples. CDR3 region: CSLEGTGLRADTQYF.